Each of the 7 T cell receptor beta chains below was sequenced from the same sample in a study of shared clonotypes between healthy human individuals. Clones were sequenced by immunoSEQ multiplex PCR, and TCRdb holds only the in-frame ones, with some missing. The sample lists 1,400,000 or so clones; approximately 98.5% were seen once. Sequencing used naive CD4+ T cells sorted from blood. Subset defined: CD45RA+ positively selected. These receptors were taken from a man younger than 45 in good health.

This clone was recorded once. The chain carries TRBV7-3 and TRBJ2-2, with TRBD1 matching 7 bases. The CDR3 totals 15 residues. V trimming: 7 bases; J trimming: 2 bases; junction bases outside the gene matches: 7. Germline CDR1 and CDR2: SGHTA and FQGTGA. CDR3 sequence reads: CASTPGTANTGELFF. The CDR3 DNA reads TGTGCCAGCACTCCCGGGACAGCTAACACCGGGGAGCTGTTTTTT.

The CDR3 sequence: CASSYSGRDEKLFF. In DNA, the CDR3 is TGTGCCAGCAGTTACTCGGGCAGGGATGAAAAACTGTTTTTT. The rearrangement links TRBV6-5 to TRBJ1-4; a possible D gene is TRBD1 (5 bases). The germline V and J ends were trimmed by 0 bases and 6 bases, with 8 bases remaining between them. In germline, CDR1 is MNHEY, CDR2 SVGAGI. This CDR3 is 14 amino acids long.

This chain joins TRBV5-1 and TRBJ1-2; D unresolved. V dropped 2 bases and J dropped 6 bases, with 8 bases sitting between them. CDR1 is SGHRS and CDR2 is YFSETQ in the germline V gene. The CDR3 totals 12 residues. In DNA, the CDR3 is TGCGCCAGCAGCTTCCCCGGAGATGGCTACACCTTC. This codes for CASSFPGDGYTF.

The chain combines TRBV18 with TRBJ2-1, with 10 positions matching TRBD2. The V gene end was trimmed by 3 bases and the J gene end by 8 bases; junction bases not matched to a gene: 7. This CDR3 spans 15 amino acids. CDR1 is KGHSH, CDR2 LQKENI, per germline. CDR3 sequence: CASSPGTSVIDEQFF. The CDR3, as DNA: TGTGCCAGCTCACCGGGGACTAGCGTCATAGATGAGCAGTTCTTC.

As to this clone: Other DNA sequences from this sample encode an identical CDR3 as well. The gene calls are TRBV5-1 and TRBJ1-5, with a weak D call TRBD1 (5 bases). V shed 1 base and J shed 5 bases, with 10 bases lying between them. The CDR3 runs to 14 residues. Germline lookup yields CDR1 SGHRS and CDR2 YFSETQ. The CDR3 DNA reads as TGCGCCAGCAGCTTGACAGGCCGGGATCAGCCCCAGCATTTT. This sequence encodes CASSLTGRDQPQHF. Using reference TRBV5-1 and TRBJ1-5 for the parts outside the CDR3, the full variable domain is KAGVTQTPRYLIKTRGQQVTLSCSPISGHRSVSWYQQTPGQGLQFLFEYFSETQRNKGNFPGRFSGRQFSNSRSEMNVSTLELGDSALYLCASSLTGRDQPQHFGDGTRLSIL.

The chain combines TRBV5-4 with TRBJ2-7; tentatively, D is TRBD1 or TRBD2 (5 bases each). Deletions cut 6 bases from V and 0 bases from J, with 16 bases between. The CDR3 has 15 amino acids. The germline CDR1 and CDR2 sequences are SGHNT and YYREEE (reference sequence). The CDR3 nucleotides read TGTGCCAGCACCTACGCCGGGACCAGCTCCTACGAGCAGTACTTC. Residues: CASTYAGTSSYEQYF.

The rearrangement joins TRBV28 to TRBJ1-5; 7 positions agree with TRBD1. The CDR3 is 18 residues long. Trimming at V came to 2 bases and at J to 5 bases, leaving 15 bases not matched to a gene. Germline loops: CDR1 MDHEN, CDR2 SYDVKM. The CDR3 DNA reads TGTGCCAGCAGTTTACGACGCCCGAGACAGGGTAATTATCAGCCCCAGCATTTT. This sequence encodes CASSLRRPRQGNYQPQHF.